The rows below give T cell receptor beta chains drawn from one sample of a study of regulatory T cells in long-lasting Graves disease. A single record per CDR3 protein comes from TCRdb applying MiXCR to the multiplex PCR reads. The table has 350,000 to 500,000 distinct CDR3 sequences, 12% to 15% seen once. This sample also appeared in a second study, on T cells in Graves' hyperthyroidism and ophthalmopathy.

The starting material was peripheral blood mononuclear cells (PBMCs), obtained at new diagnosis, from a patient treated with antithyroid drugs. The receptors were sampled from a woman aged 45-59 years with Graves disease. Each CDR3 is given with its conserved first and last residue. The D gene is left open where the match is weak. Where a row states a size, it is once, few, many or the class of an expanded clone; other rows omit it.

NA	TRBV5-1	TRBD2	TRBJ2-1	14	TGCGCCAGCAGCTTGGCACTAGCGGGAGATGAGCAGTTCTTC	CASSLALAGDEQFF
few	TRBV9	NA	TRBJ2-3	16	TGTGCCAGCAGCGCTCGGCCAGCGTCTAGCACAGATACGCAGTATTTT	CASSARPASSTDTQYF
many	TRBV7-9	TRBD1	TRBJ2-1	18	TGTGCCAGCAGCGGACCGGGACAGGGTTATCGTGGCTACAATGAGCAGTTCTTC	CASSGPGQGYRGYNEQFF
many	TRBV5-1	TRBD1	TRBJ2-1	16	TGCGCCAGCAGCCACGCGGACAGGGGGATGTCCGATGAGCAGTTCTTC	CASSHADRGMSDEQFF
few	TRBV28	NA	TRBJ1-5	14	TGTGCCAGCACCCTGTTTAGCGGCAATCAGCCCCAGCATTTT	CASTLFSGNQPQHF
many	TRBV5-1	NA	TRBJ2-5	15	TGCGCCAGCCATACCACGTCGGGAGTCGGGGAGACCCAGTACTTC	CASHTTSGVGETQYF
few	TRBV4-1	TRBD1	TRBJ1-1	16	TGCGCCAGCAGACTCGGACAGGGGGCTGGGAACACTGAAGCTTTCTTT	CASRLGQGAGNTEAFF
NA	TRBV6-2/TRBV6-3	TRBD1	TRBJ2-1	19	TGTGCCAGCAGTTACTCTATCGGGTATCCGGGACAGGGGTACAATGAGCAGTTCTTC	CASSYSIGYPGQGYNEQFF
NA	TRBV4-1	NA	TRBJ2-1	16	TGCGCCAGCAGCCAACCCCAAAAGGATAATTACAATGAGCAGTTCTTC	CASSQPQKDNYNEQFF
many	TRBV28	NA	TRBJ2-7	13	TGTGCCAGCAGTTTATCGCCAACCAACGAGCAGTACTTC	CASSLSPTNEQYF
many	TRBV4-2	TRBD1	TRBJ2-7	15	TGTGCCAGCAGCCAACCCACAGGGGTCACCTACGAGCAGTACTTC	CASSQPTGVTYEQYF
NA	TRBV7-9	NA	TRBJ2-7	15	TGTGCCAGCAGCGAAACAGGGCTTGGGGCAGGCGAGCAGTACTTC	CASSETGLGAGEQYF
many	TRBV28	TRBD2	TRBJ2-1	16	TGTGCCAGCAGTGATGGACTAGCGGGATCCTTAAATGAGCAGTTCTTC	CASSDGLAGSLNEQFF
many	TRBV4-1	NA	TRBJ1-2	18	TGCGCCAGCAGCCACCACCAATGGCCCAGTTCCCCTAACTATGGCTACACCTTC	CASSHHQWPSSPNYGYTF
few	TRBV20-1	NA	TRBJ2-2	13	TGCAGTGCCGCGGACGGGAACACCGGGGAGCTGTTTTTT	CSAADGNTGELFF
NA	TRBV11-2	NA	TRBJ2-7	18	TGTGCCAGCAGCGGAACATGGGGATTTACTAAAGTAATCTACGAGCAGTACTTC	CASSGTWGFTKVIYEQYF
NA	TRBV5-6	NA	TRBJ2-3	12	TGTGCCAGCAGCTTGTCCAGCAATACGCAGTATTTT	CASSLSSNTQYF
NA	TRBV29-1	NA	TRBJ2-3	13	TGCAGCGTTGCCAGGGCTTTCACAGATACGCAGTATTTT	CSVARAFTDTQYF
many	TRBV20-1	TRBD1	TRBJ2-5	13	TGCAGTGTCTCGGGACAGGGGGGGGAGACCCAGTACTTC	CSVSGQGGETQYF
many	TRBV6-9	NA	TRBJ2-7	14	TGTGCCAGCAGTTCCGGGACCCTTTTGGGGGAGCAGTACTTC	CASSSGTLLGEQYF
few	TRBV19	TRBD2	TRBJ2-3	17	TGTGCCAGTAGTATCGTAGGACTAGCGGGAGAGACAGATACGCAGTATTTT	CASSIVGLAGETDTQYF
few	TRBV6-2/TRBV6-3	NA	TRBJ2-1	14	TGTGCCAGCAGTGACTATTCGCAGGGGTTTGGGCAGTTCTTC	CASSDYSQGFGQFF
many	TRBV20-1	NA	TRBJ1-1	17	TGCAGTGGAGCTGAGTATGGACAGTTCTCCATGAACACTGAAACTTTCTTT	CSGAEYGQFSMNTETFF
many	TRBV20-1	NA	TRBJ2-3	14	TGCAGTGCTAGAAGGCAGCCTAGCACAGATACGCAGTATTTT	CSARRQPSTDTQYF
many	TRBV7-2	NA	TRBJ2-5	13	TGTGCCAGCAGCTTAAGGTGGCGGGAGACCCAGTACTTC	CASSLRWRETQYF
NA	TRBV18	NA	TRBJ2-5	16	TGTGCCAGCTCACCGAAGGGACTCCAACCCAAGGAGACCCAGTGCTTC	CASSPKGLQPKETQCF
few	TRBV3-1	NA	TRBJ2-7	15	TGTGCCAGCAGCCACGAGCAGCCTGGAGACTACGAGCAGTACTTC	CASSHEQPGDYEQYF
many	TRBV10-3	TRBD1	TRBJ2-7	14	TGTGCCATCAGGCCGGGACAGGGTTTGTACGAGCAGTACTTC	CAIRPGQGLYEQYF